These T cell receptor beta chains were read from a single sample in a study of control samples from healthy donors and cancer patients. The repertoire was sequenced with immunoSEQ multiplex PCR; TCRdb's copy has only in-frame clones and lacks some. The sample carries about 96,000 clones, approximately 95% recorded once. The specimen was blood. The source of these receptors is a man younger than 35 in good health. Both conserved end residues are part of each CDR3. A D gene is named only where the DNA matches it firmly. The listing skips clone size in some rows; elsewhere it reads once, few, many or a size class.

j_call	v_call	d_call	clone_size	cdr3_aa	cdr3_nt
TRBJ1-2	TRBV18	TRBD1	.	CASSPDRAGGYTF	TGTGCCAGCTCACCCGACAGGGCTGGTGGCTACACCTTC
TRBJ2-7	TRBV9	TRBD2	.	CASSVELAASSYEQYF	TGTGCCAGCAGCGTAGAACTAGCGGCAAGCTCCTACGAGCAGTACTTC
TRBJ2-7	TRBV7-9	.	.	CASSHWTAYEQYF	TGTGCCAGCAGCCATTGGACAGCCTACGAGCAGTACTTC
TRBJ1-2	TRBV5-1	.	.	CASSILTGGAGGYTF	TGCGCCAGCAGCATACTGACCGGGGGCGCAGGGGGCTACACCTTC
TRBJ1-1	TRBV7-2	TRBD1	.	CASSWTGGGGNTEAFF	TGTGCCAGCAGCTGGACAGGGGGCGGTGGGAACACTGAAGCTTTCTTT
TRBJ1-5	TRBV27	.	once	CASSLGGFGNQPQHF	TGTGCCAGCAGTTTAGGTGGGTTCGGGAACCAGCCCCAGCATTTT
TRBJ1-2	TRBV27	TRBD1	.	CASSPSWAGGGYTF	TGTGCCAGCAGTCCCTCGTGGGCAGGGGGAGGCTACACCTTC
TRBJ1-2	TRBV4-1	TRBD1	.	CASSQEYSPTGGYTF	TGCGCCAGCAGCCAAGAATATTCGCCGACAGGGGGCTACACCTTC
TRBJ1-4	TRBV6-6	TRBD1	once	CASSYKQGYEKLFF	TGTGCCAGCAGTTACAAACAGGGGTATGAAAAACTGTTTTTT
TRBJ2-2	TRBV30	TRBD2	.	CAWERGPRELFF	TGTGCCTGGGAGCGGGGTCCCCGGGAGCTGTTTTTT
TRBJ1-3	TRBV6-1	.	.	CASSGDTGIIGNTIYF	TGTGCCAGCAGTGGTGACACAGGGATCATTGGAAACACCATATATTTT
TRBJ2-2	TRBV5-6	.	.	CASSLVGGNTGELFF	TGTGCCAGCAGCTTGGTTGGAGGGAACACCGGGGAGCTGTTTTTT
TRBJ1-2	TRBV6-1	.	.	CASSEWTVANYGYTF	TGTGCCAGCAGTGAATGGACGGTAGCTAACTATGGCTACACCTTC
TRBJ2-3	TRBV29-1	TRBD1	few	CSVEGTGKADTQYF	TGCAGCGTTGAAGGGACAGGGAAGGCAGATACGCAGTATTTT